Each of the 4 T cell receptor beta chains below was sequenced from the same sample in a study of blood T cell repertoires in COVID-19. Measured with immunoSEQ multiplex PCR; TCRdb has only the in-frame clones, and not every one. This table has hundreds of thousands of clones, nearly 90% appearing once. The specimen sequenced was PBMCs or T cells enriched from blood (not recorded which). Receptors originate from a woman aged 30 to 39 who had recovered from COVID-19.

This clone appeared a few times. This sequence joins TRBV5-8 and TRBJ1-3; D remains unclear. Between the trimmed V and J ends, which lost 6 bases and 5 bases, there was a span of 9 bases. The germline CDR1 and CDR2 sequences are SGHTS and YDEGEE. The length of the CDR3 is 12 residues. The CDR3: CASTILRNTIYF. The CDR3 bases are TGTGCCAGCACCATACTCCGAAACACCATATATTTT.

The rearrangement links TRBV3-1 (or the pseudogene TRBV3-2) to TRBJ2-5, with D possibly being TRBD2 (6 bases). Germline loops: CDR1 LGHDT, CDR2 YNNKEL (reference sequence). CDR3 size: 15 residues. Trimming removed 1 base at V and 2 bases at J, with 11 bases between. The CDR3 region is CASSQGLLAQETQYF. CDR3 nucleotides: TGTGCCAGCAGCCAAGGTCTACTAGCTCAAGAGACCCAGTACTTC.

In nucleotides, the CDR3 is TGTGCCAGCAGTCAGAACAGGGGCTCAACTAATGAAAAACTGTTTTTT. Its translation is CASSQNRGSTNEKLFF. V and J are TRBV16 and TRBJ1-4; 7 bases are shared with TRBD1. Germline CDR1 KGHSY, CDR2 FQNENV. The CDR3 is 16 residues long. With V trimmed by 6 bases and J by 0 bases, 7 bases remained unmatched.

The chain carries TRBV11-2 and TRBJ1-3; the D gene is possibly TRBD1 (5 bases). Germline CDR1 SGHAT, CDR2 FQNNGV. The CDR3 consists of 16 residues. Trimming took 1 base from V and 0 from J, leaving 10 bases between them. The DNA of the CDR3 is TGTGCCAGCAGCTTAGGTTTGGGGCTCTCTGGAAACACCATATATTTT. It encodes CASSLGLGLSGNTIYF.